This TCR beta chain was identified in a study of blood T cell repertoires in COVID-19. Across the study: The United States, Italy and Spain were the sources of the acute and convalescent COVID-19 samples. The analysed material was cDNA or gDNA that came from T cells, B-cell-depleted T cells, or PBMCs.

The V gene's germline CDR1 is MDHEN and CDR2 SYDVKM. The length of the CDR3 is 15 residues. The V gene lost 1 base and the J gene lost 7 bases, with 16 bases spanning the gap. In the authors' methods: Amplification from reference gene primers served as the basis for estimated nucleated cell counts. The assay was immunoSEQ multiplex PCR, and TCRdb's table has in-frame clones only and misses some. That table is the source of V, J and clone size, and D and trimming were worked out from the DNA. In the table there are about 260,000 clones, more than 70% of which are singletons. Participants reported their clinical history, and cohort assignment relied on those reports. The table lists this clone with a count of one.

The source of this sequence is a woman between 35 and 50 years old with acute COVID-19. The sequenced sample consisted of PBMCs or T cells enriched from blood (not recorded which). V gene TRBV28 combines with J gene TRBJ1-2; D uncertain. CDR3: CASSLSESRLGGYTF. CDR3 DNA: TGTGCCAGCAGTTTATCGGAATCCAGACTTGGTGGCTACACCTTC.